The clone carrying this T cell receptor beta chain was observed a handful of times. Its matching antigen is unknown. The data were obtained in a study of cytomegalovirus exposure and HLA in healthy donors. On the study more broadly: About 85 million unique TCR sequences came from HLA-typed donors in an early release.

Study outcomes and limitations: Most TCR beta V segments were productive about 90% or about 30% of the time in an earlier analysis. Prediction of most subjects' HLA-A and HLA-B alleles by TCR beta sequences was reportedly accurate.

The CDR3 loop spans 15 amino acids. CDR1 is SGHNT and CDR2 is YYREEE in the germline V gene (reference sequence). J lost 4 bases, V lost 4 bases, and 3 bases had no gene match. PCR involved 60 Vbeta and 13 Jbeta primers. Measured with immunoSEQ multiplex PCR; TCRdb has only the in-frame clones, and not every one. Here the sample spans tens of thousands of clones, around 76% being singletons. The sequence came from a male donor in good health and CMV-seropositive. V is TRBV5-4 and J is TRBJ2-7, with 15 bases that match TRBD2. The sequenced material came from PBMCs. For the CDR3, the DNA is TGTGCCAGCAGCGGTGGGACTAGCGGGAGGTACGAGCAGTACTTC. Residues: CASSGGTSGRYEQYF.